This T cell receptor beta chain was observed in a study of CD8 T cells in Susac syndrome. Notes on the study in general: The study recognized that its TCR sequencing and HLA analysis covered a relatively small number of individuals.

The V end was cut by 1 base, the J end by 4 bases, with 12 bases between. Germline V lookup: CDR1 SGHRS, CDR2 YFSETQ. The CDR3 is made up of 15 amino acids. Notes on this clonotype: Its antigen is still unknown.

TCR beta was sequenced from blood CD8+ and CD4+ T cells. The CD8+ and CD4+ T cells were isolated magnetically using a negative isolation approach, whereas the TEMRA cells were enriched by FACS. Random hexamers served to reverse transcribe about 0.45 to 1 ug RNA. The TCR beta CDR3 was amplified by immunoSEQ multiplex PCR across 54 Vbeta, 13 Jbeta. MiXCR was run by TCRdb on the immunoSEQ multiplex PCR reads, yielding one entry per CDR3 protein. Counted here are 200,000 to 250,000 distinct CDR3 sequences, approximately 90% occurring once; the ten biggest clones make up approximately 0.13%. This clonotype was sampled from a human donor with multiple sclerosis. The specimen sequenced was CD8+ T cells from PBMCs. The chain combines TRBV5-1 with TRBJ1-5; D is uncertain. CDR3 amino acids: CASSLLPGQNQPQHF. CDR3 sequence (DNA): TGCGCCAGCAGCTTGTTACCAGGTCAAAATCAGCCCCAGCATTTT. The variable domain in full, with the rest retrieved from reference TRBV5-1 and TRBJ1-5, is KAGVTQTPRYLIKTRGQQVTLSCSPISGHRSVSWYQQTPGQGLQFLFEYFSETQRNKGNFPGRFSGRQFSNSRSEMNVSTLELGDSALYLCASSLLPGQNQPQHFGDGTRLSIL.